One and the same sample provided the 7 T cell receptor beta chains below, sequenced in a study of lymphopenia after photon versus proton radiotherapy. Generated by immunoSEQ multiplex PCR, the TCRdb table keeps only in-frame clones and is missing some. In the table there are 150,000 to 200,000 clones, roughly nine tenths of which are singletons. Sequencing used peripheral blood, obtained from a patient treated with photon-based radiotherapy. The receptors come from a man in his forties or fifties with gastric cancer.

This rearrangement joins TRBV19 to TRBJ2-5; possibly TRBD2 for D (6 bases). The V gene's germline CDR1 is LNHDA and CDR2 SQIVND (reference sequence). The CDR3 length is 14 residues. With 1 base removed from V and 5 bases from J, the gap between germline ends came to 11 bases. The CDR3 loop reads CASSIGGGSETQYF. The CDR3 region has the DNA TGTGCCAGTAGTATAGGGGGAGGAAGCGAGACCCAGTACTTC.

The chain uses TRBV11-2 and TRBJ1-2; D gene uncertain. Per germline, CDR1 SGHAT and CDR2 FQNNGV. V was cut by 5 bases and J by 4 bases, with 17 bases left in between. The CDR3 loop spans 15 amino acids. CDR3 region: CASSPREGIGYGYTF. CDR3 in DNA: TGTGCCAGCAGCCCGAGGGAGGGAATCGGCTATGGCTACACCTTC.

This clone came up once. The V gene is TRBV2, the J gene TRBJ1-2; D uncertain. The CDR3 contains 13 residues. Trimming left V 5 bases short and J 0 bases short, with 7 bases between. Germline V gene data show CDR1 as SNHLY and CDR2 as FYNNEI. DNA for the CDR3: TGTGCCAGCAGTCCTTCACCTAACTATGGCTACACCTTC. It encodes CASSPSPNYGYTF.

This clone was seen more than once but under ten times. J is TRBJ1-1 and V is TRBV10-3; maybe TRBD1 (6 bases). CDR3 length: 13 amino acids. Per germline, CDR1 ENHRY and CDR2 SYGVKD. Trimming pared 9 bases from V and 2 bases from J, leaving 13 bases between. CDR3 amino acids: CAIKQGINTEAFF. The DNA of the CDR3 is TGTGCCATTAAACAGGGAATAAACACTGAAGCTTTCTTT.

The chain couples TRBV6-5 to TRBJ1-3; 8 bases are a match to TRBD1. Germline trimming cut 4 bases from V and 1 base from J; bases unmatched to any gene: 3. Germline assignment: CDR1 MNHEY and CDR2 SVGAGI. The CDR3 sequence is 15 residues long. CDR3: CASSSDRASGNTIYF. The DNA of the CDR3 is TGTGCCAGCAGTTCGGACAGGGCTTCTGGAAACACCATATATTTT.

The V gene is TRBV7-9, the J gene TRBJ2-2; D is unclear. The germline CDR1 and CDR2 sequences are SEHNR and FQNEAQ (reference sequence). CDR3 length: 15 residues. V lost 2 bases, J lost 5 bases, and 12 bases lay in between. The CDR3 loop reads CASSLFSLTTGELFF. The DNA of the CDR3 is TGTGCCAGCAGCTTATTTTCTCTTACTACCGGGGAGCTGTTTTTT.

The chain carries TRBV7-7 and TRBJ2-1, with D uncertain. The germline V gene has CDR1 SSHAT and CDR2 FNYEAQ (reference sequence). Trimming shortened V by 2 bases and J by 4 bases, and 6 bases separated the two germline ends. The CDR3 extends over 13 amino acids. The CDR3 nucleotides are TGTGCCAGCAGCTTAAACATTTACAATGAGCAGTTCTTC. This encodes CASSLNIYNEQFF.